The 19 T cell receptor beta chains reported below all come from one sample, sequenced in a study of T cell responses to AZD1222 COVID-19 vaccine. Only in-frame clones appear in the TCRdb table, and some are missing; sequencing was by immunoSEQ multiplex PCR. Here the sample spans around 120,000 clones, about nine tenths being singletons. The sequencing used peripheral blood, collected on day 0 of AZD1222 vaccination. All receptors come from an adult in good health.

The chain uses TRBV5-1 and TRBJ2-1; 12 bases are shared with TRBD1. The germline V gene has CDR1 SGHRS and CDR2 YFSETQ. The CDR3 sequence is 12 residues long. V gave up 7 bases and J gave up 8 bases; unmatched junction bases: 1. The CDR3 DNA reads TGCGCCAGCGGGACAGGGGGCCATGAGCAGTTCTTC. It translates to CASGTGGHEQFF.

V usage is TRBV28 and J usage is TRBJ1-3, with D possibly TRBD1 on 5 matching bases. With 3 bases removed from V and 2 bases from J, the gap between germline ends came to 11 bases. Germline CDR1 reads MDHEN; CDR2 reads SYDVKM. The CDR3 runs 15 residues. The CDR3 reads CASSFRDSTGNTIYF. The DNA for the CDR3 is TGTGCCAGCAGTTTCAGGGACTCTACTGGAAACACCATATATTTT.

The V gene is TRBV28, the J gene TRBJ2-3; D is possibly TRBD1 or TRBD2 (5 bases each). The germline V gene has CDR1 MDHEN and CDR2 SYDVKM. The germline V and J ends were trimmed by 6 bases and 6 bases, with 19 bases remaining between them. The CDR3 length is 15 residues. The CDR3 reads CASSFRDQIVDTQYF. CDR3 nucleotide sequence: TGTGCCAGCAGCTTCCGGGACCAAATAGTGGATACGCAGTATTTT.

The gene calls are TRBV19 and TRBJ2-4; D is ambiguous. Between the trimmed V and J ends, which lost 3 bases and 0 bases, there was a span of 6 bases. CDR1 is LNHDA and CDR2 is SQIVND in the germline V gene (reference sequence). The CDR3 has 14 amino acids. The CDR3 DNA is TGTGCCAGTAGTATGAATCTAGCCAAAAACATTCAGTACTTC. Protein sequence: CASSMNLAKNIQYF.

This chain uses TRBV10-3 with TRBJ1-5, with 7 bases aligning to TRBD1. The CDR3 extends over 15 amino acids. V lost 10 bases to trimming and J lost 2 bases; unmatched junction nucleotides: 11. Germline assignment: CDR1 ENHRY and CDR2 SYGVKD. Here the CDR3 reads CATNQPGQRNQPQHF. The CDR3, as DNA: TGTGCCACCAATCAACCGGGACAGCGCAATCAGCCCCAGCATTTT.

This sequence joins TRBV24-1 and TRBJ1-2; unclear D gene. CDR1 KGHDR and CDR2 SFDVKD come from the germline V gene. This CDR3 spans 16 amino acids. V was trimmed by 0 bases and J by 4 bases, leaving 14 bases between them. CDR3 sequence: CATSDLGMAGVYGYTF. The CDR3 DNA follows: TGTGCCACCAGTGATTTGGGGATGGCCGGGGTCTATGGCTACACCTTC.

The V call is TRBV7-9, the J call TRBJ2-7; 10 bases agree with TRBD1. CDR1 is SEHNR and CDR2 is FQNEAQ in the germline V gene (reference sequence). This CDR3 is built from 15 residues. Trimming at V came to 5 bases and at J to 2 bases, leaving 6 bases not matched to a gene. CDR3 nucleotide sequence: TGTGCCAGCAGCGCTGGGGACAGGGGAACCTACGAGCAGTACTTC. This sequence encodes CASSAGDRGTYEQYF.

J is TRBJ1-2 and V is TRBV3-1 (or the pseudogene TRBV3-2); D call uncertain. This CDR3 spans 15 amino acids. The V gene lost 0 bases and the J gene lost 6 bases, with 14 bases spanning the gap. The V gene's germline CDR1 is LGHDT and CDR2 YNNKEL (reference sequence). CDR3 DNA: TGTGCCAGCAGCCAAGAAGGCGGCTACGGGGATGGCTACACCTTC. It encodes CASSQEGGYGDGYTF.

The chain joins TRBV5-1 to TRBJ1-3; 8 bases fit TRBD1. Germline V gene lookup returns CDR1 SGHRS and CDR2 YFSETQ. The CDR3 loop spans 17 amino acids. V lost 3 bases and J lost 3; bases outside the gene matches: 11. The CDR3 region is CASSYGQGITVGNTIYF. The CDR3, as DNA: TGCGCCAGCAGCTACGGACAGGGAATTACAGTTGGAAACACCATATATTTT.

The chain links TRBV11-2 to TRBJ1-2, with D perhaps matching TRBD1 (6 bases). Germline values: CDR1 SGHAT, CDR2 FQNNGV. The CDR3 sequence is 13 residues long. Trimming took off 2 bases at V and 5 bases at J, with 9 bases between the two ends. The CDR3 DNA sequence: TGTGCCAGCAGCTTAAAGGGGGGTTATGGCTACACCTTC. Amino acid sequence: CASSLKGGYGYTF.

This chain joins TRBV15 and TRBJ2-7; D possibly corresponds to TRBD1 (6 bases). Germline V lookup: CDR1 LNHNV, CDR2 YYDKDF (reference sequence). V lost 0 bases and J lost 5, with 11 bases in between. The CDR3 runs to 14 residues. CDR3 nucleotide sequence: TGTGCCACCAGCAGAGAACAGGGTGTGGACGAGCAGTACTTC. Translated, it gives CATSREQGVDEQYF.

The chain recombines TRBV5-1 with TRBJ2-5, with 10 bases that match TRBD2. V lost 0 bases to trimming and J lost 4 bases; unmatched junction nucleotides: 6. The CDR3 sequence is 16 residues long. Germline V gene sequence: CDR1 SGHRS, CDR2 YFSETQ. The CDR3 DNA is TGCGCCAGCAGCTTGGCCGGTCTAGCGGGGGCAGAGACCCAGTACTTC. The encoded protein is CASSLAGLAGAETQYF.

V is TRBV19 and J is TRBJ2-1, with D possibly matching TRBD2 (6 bases). The germline gives CDR1 LNHDA, CDR2 SQIVND (reference sequence). The CDR3 is 13 residues long. V was shortened by 8 bases and J by 9 bases, with 17 bases between the two germline ends. In DNA form, the CDR3 reads TGTGCCAGTGGACTATCGCCGGGGCGTGAGCAGTTCTTC. This gives the protein CASGLSPGREQFF.

The rearrangement links TRBV3-1 (or the pseudogene TRBV3-2) to TRBJ1-2; 9 nucleotides align to TRBD1. Per germline, CDR1 LGHDT and CDR2 YNNKEL (reference sequence). V was clipped by 4 bases and J by 2 bases; unmatched bases: 5. There are 15 residues in the CDR3. The CDR3 sequence is CASSPAGTGNYGYTF. CDR3 sequence (DNA): TGTGCCAGCAGCCCGGCCGGGACAGGGAACTATGGCTACACCTTC.

The CDR3 loop reads CASSFEGATGTEAFF. Written as DNA, the CDR3 is TGCGCCAGCAGCTTTGAGGGGGCGACGGGGACTGAAGCTTTCTTT. The chain uses TRBV5-1 and TRBJ1-1, with 7 positions matching TRBD1. Germline CDR1 and CDR2: SGHRS and YFSETQ. The CDR3 is 15 residues long. The trim removed 2 bases at V and 5 bases at J, leaving 9 bases unmatched.

The chain has TRBV7-2 and TRBJ1-5; 8 bases agree with TRBD1. The CDR3 has 16 residues. The germline V gene encodes CDR1 SGHTA and CDR2 FQGNSA. The trim removed 5 bases at V and 0 bases at J, leaving 6 bases unmatched. The CDR3 DNA follows: TGTGCCAGCAGCCCCCAGACAGGGGCTAGCAATCAGCCCCAGCATTTT. This translates into CASSPQTGASNQPQHF.

Within the sample, this clone is medium-sized (0.01 to 0.1%). The genes are TRBV18 and TRBJ2-7; 12 bases match TRBD1. Germline trimming cut 5 bases from V and 4 bases from J; bases unmatched to any gene: 6. The CDR3 has 15 amino acids. Germline lookup yields CDR1 KGHSH and CDR2 LQKENI. CDR3 in amino acids: CASSIGTGGRYEQYF. CDR3 sequence (DNA): TGTGCCAGCTCAATCGGGACAGGGGGCAGGTACGAGCAGTACTTC.

The chain uses TRBV18 and TRBJ2-7; a weak D match, TRBD1 (6 bases). The germline CDR1 and CDR2 sequences are KGHSH and LQKENI. Trimming took 5 bases from V and 2 from J, leaving 16 bases between them. The CDR3 consists of 15 residues. CDR3 protein: CASSTRGNRAYEQYF. CDR3 sequence (DNA): TGTGCCAGCTCAACCAGGGGTAACAGGGCCTACGAGCAGTACTTC.

The chain has TRBV4-1 and TRBJ2-1; possibly TRBD1 for D (5 bases). This CDR3 is built from 16 residues. Trimming took off 4 bases at V and 4 bases at J, with 17 bases between the two ends. CDR1 and CDR2 (germline): MGHRA, YSYEKL. The CDR3: CASSPPGAVTYNEQFF. The CDR3 DNA is TGCGCCAGCAGCCCGCCTGGGGCGGTGACTTACAATGAGCAGTTCTTC.